Sequencing of this T cell receptor (beta chain) was carried out in a study of radiation and T cells in renal cell carcinoma. Background on the study: Nephrectomy followed 15 Gy stereotactic body radiation by 4 weeks. Study-wide results and limits: From baseline, blood top tumor clonotypes peaked at 2 weeks post-radiation. No pretreatment tumor biopsies were available for baseline clonotypes.

The CDR3 is 15 amino acids. From germline, CDR1 is SGHNT and CDR2 YYREEE (reference sequence). The J segment lost 3 bases and the V segment lost 4 bases, leaving 6 bases of the junction unmatched. Sequencing used immunoSEQ multiplex PCR; TCRdb keeps in-frame clones, though not all of them. The sample shows about 49,000 clones, approximately 80% of them seen only once. In regard to this clone: Its antigen remains unidentified.

Time point reported: baseline pretreatment blood. Treatment defined: 15 Gy SBRT to primary tumor, nephrectomy 4 weeks later. This TCR was sampled from a woman aged 70 to 79 with renal cell carcinoma. The sample in question was blood, obtained from a patient whose treatment included radiotherapy and nephrectomy. The rearrangement links TRBV5-4 to TRBJ1-2; TRBD1 aligns across 10 bases. The CDR3 sequence is CASSTAGTGDYGYTF. The CDR3 region has the DNA TGTGCCAGCAGCACAGCCGGGACAGGGGACTATGGCTACACCTTC.